A single sample gave rise to the 8 T cell receptor beta chains below, sequenced in a study of cytomegalovirus exposure and HLA in healthy donors (dated by TCRdb to the late 2010s). The library was built by means of the immunoSEQ multiplex PCR assay. For the multiplex PCR, a mixture combining 60 forward primers for TCR Vbeta segments and 13 reverse primers for TCR Jbeta segments was used. In TCRdb, the immuneACCESS table is reduced to in-frame sequences with V and J assigned. These tables do not hold every clone; where another copy was compared, an unresolved V gene accounts for under half, and the others remain unexplained. This sample is represented by 100,000 to 150,000 clones; around 72% of them were singletons. The ten largest account for 1.5% of the sample. The sample comprised PBMCs. The receptors here all came from a woman aged 18-29 years in good health and CMV-seronegative.

The chain has TRBV7-2 and TRBJ2-5, with TRBD2 identical over 10 bases. The CDR3 contains 14 residues. In germline, CDR1 is SGHTA, CDR2 FQGNSA. The trim removed 7 bases at V and 2 bases at J, leaving 4 bases unmatched. This CDR3 is CASNTLAGQETQYF. For the CDR3, the DNA is TGTGCCAGCAATACACTAGCGGGGCAAGAGACCCAGTACTTC.

The chain is built from TRBV30 and TRBJ1-1, with D hard to call. The germline V gene has CDR1 GTSNPN and CDR2 SVGIG (reference sequence). The CDR3 is made up of 15 amino acids. Trimming left V 2 bases short and J 8 bases short, with 21 bases between. Written as DNA, the CDR3 is TGTGCCTGGAGTAGCGGTCTGACGACTATGGCCGAAGCTTTCTTT. This gives the protein CAWSSGLTTMAEAFF.

For this clone: Relative to the germline gene, one junction end is altered; a read error may explain this. This chain uses TRBV7-9 with TRBJ2-7; TRBD1 matches at 7 bases. Looked up from germline, CDR1 is SEHNR and CDR2 is FQNEAQ (reference sequence). CDR3 size: 17 residues. Here the CDR3 DNA reads TGTTCCAGCAGCTTAGCCTACACAGGGGTAGGTGGCTACGAGCAGTACTTC. Its translation is CSSSLAYTGVGGYEQYF.

This clone has just a few counts. This sequence joins TRBV10-1 and TRBJ2-1; D is unresolved. The CDR3 is 15 amino acids. The germline V gene has CDR1 WNHNN and CDR2 SYGVQD (reference sequence). Trimming left V 3 bases short and J 13 bases short, with 22 bases between. CDR3 nucleotides: TGCGCCAGCAGTGATCCTTCAACGCGGCTGCACCGTCAGTTCTTC. Protein sequence: CASSDPSTRLHRQFF.

The V call is TRBV10-3, the J call TRBJ2-1, with TRBD2 identical over 14 bases. V lost 6 bases to trimming and J lost 9 bases; unmatched junction nucleotides: 7. Germline assignment: CDR1 ENHRY and CDR2 SYGVKD. This CDR3 comprises 15 residues. CDR3 amino acids: CAIRQGLAGEVEQFF. CDR3 bases: TGTGCCATCAGACAGGGACTAGCGGGAGAGGTTGAGCAGTTCTTC.

V gene TRBV18 combines with J gene TRBJ2-7, with a tentative D call TRBD1 (6 bases). Trimming removed 6 bases at V and 0 bases at J, with 24 bases between. CDR1 KGHSH and CDR2 LQKENI come from the germline V gene. This CDR3 comprises 18 residues. CDR3 DNA sequence: TGTGCCAGCTCTCTCCGAGGACAGAGTTTTCAGAGCTCCTACGAGCAGTACTTC. Protein product: CASSLRGQSFQSSYEQYF.

The V call is TRBV10-1, the J call TRBJ1-1, with no clear D. The ends were cut back, 0 bases at V and 3 bases at J, with 11 bases in the middle. Per the germline V gene, CDR1 is WNHNN and CDR2 is SYGVQD (reference sequence). This CDR3 has 15 amino acids. The CDR3 reads CASSESTGLDTEAFF. The CDR3 nucleotides are TGCGCCAGCAGTGAGTCGACGGGATTAGACACTGAAGCTTTCTTT.

The rearrangement joins TRBV19 to TRBJ2-6; the match to TRBD1 covers 7 bases. Germline V gene lookup returns CDR1 LNHDA and CDR2 SQIVND (reference sequence). This CDR3 has 16 residues. Trimming at V came to 5 bases and at J to 4 bases, leaving 8 bases not matched to a gene. The CDR3 DNA sequence: TGTGCCAGTAGTGTCCGGACAGGCCTCGGGGCCAACGTCCTGACTTTC. The encoded protein is CASSVRTGLGANVLTF.